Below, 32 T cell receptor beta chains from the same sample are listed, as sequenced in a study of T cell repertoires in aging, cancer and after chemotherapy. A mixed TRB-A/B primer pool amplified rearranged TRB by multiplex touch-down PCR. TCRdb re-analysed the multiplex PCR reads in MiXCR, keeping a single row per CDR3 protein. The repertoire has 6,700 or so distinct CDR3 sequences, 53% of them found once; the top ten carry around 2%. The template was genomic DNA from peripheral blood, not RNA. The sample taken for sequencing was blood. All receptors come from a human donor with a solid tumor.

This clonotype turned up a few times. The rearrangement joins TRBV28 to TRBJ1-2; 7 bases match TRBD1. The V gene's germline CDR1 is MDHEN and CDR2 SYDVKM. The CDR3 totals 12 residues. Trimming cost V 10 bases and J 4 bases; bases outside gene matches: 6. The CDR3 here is CATRDRLYGYTF. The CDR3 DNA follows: TGTGCCACCCGGGACAGACTCTATGGCTACACCTTC.

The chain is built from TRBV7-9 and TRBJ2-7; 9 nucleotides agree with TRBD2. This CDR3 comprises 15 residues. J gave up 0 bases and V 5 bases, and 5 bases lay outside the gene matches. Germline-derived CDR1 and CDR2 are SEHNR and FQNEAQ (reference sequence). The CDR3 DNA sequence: TGTGCCAGCAGCCCCCAGCGGGAGGCCTCCTACGAGCAGTACTTC. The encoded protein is CASSPQREASYEQYF.

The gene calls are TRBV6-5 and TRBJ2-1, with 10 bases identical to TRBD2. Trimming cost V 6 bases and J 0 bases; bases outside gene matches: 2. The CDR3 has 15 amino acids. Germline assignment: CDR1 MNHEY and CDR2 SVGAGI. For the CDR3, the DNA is TGTGCCAGCAGCCCTAGCGGGAGCTCCTACAATGAGCAGTTCTTC. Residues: CASSPSGSSYNEQFF.

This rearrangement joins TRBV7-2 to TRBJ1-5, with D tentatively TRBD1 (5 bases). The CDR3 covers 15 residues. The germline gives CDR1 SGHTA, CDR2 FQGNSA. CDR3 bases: TGTGTCAGAAGCGCGGGCAGGGCGGAGGGTCAGCCCCAGCATTTT. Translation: CVRSAGRAEGQPQHF.

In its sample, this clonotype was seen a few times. The CDR3 region is CASSLSGDTGELFF. The DNA for the CDR3 is TGTGCCAGCAGTTTGTCAGGGGATACCGGGGAGCTGTTTTTT. V gene TRBV28 combines with J gene TRBJ2-2, with D possibly TRBD1 on 6 matching bases. The CDR3 consists of 14 residues. The ends were cut back, 3 bases at V and 5 bases at J, with 10 bases in the middle. The germline gives CDR1 MDHEN, CDR2 SYDVKM.

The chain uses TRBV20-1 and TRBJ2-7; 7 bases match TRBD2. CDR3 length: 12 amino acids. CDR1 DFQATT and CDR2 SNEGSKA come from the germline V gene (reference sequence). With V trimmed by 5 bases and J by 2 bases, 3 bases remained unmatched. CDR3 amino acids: CSAWEGPYEQYF. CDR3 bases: TGCAGTGCTTGGGAGGGTCCCTACGAGCAGTACTTC.

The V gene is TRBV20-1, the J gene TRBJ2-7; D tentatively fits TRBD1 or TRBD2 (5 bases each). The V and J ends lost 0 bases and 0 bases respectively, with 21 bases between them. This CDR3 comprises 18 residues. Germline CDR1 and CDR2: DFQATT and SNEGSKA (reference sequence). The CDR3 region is CSARDREFRDRRSYEQYF. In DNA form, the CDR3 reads TGCAGTGCTAGAGATCGCGAGTTCCGGGACCGACGCTCCTACGAGCAGTACTTC.

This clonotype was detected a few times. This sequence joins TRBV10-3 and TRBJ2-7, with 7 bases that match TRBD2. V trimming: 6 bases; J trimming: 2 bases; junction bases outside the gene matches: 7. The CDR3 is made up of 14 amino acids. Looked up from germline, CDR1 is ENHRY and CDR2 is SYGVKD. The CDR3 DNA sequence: TGTGCCATCAGGGAGGCTAGCGGAACCTACGAGCAGTACTTC. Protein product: CAIREASGTYEQYF.

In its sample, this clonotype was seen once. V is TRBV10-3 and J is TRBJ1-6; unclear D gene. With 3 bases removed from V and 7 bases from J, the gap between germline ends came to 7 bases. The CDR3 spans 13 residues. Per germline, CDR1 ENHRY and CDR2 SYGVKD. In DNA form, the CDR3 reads TGTGCCATCAGTGACTTGGGCAATTCACCCCTCCACTTT. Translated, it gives CAISDLGNSPLHF.

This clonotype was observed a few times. CDR3 residues: CAWSATQGSGNQPQHF. DNA of the CDR3: TGTGCCTGGAGTGCCACCCAGGGATCTGGCAATCAGCCCCAGCATTTT. The chain employs TRBV30 and TRBJ1-5, with D possibly being TRBD1 (5 bases). V was trimmed by 1 base and J by 2 bases, leaving 15 bases between them. The CDR3 covers 16 residues. Germline V gene lookup returns CDR1 GTSNPN and CDR2 SVGIG (reference sequence).

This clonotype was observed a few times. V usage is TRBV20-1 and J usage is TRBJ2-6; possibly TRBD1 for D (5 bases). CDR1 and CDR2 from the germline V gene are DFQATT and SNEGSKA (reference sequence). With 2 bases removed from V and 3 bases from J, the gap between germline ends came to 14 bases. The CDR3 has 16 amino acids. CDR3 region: CSARYPWGGGANVLTF. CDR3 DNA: TGCAGTGCTAGATACCCGTGGGGCGGTGGGGCCAACGTCCTGACTTTC.

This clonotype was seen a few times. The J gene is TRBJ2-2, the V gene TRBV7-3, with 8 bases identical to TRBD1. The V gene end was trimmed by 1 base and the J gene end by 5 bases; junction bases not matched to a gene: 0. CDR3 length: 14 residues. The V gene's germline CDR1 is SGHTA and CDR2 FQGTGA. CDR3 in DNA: TGTGCCAGCAGCTTAAACAGGGGGACCGGGGAGCTGTTTTTT. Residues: CASSLNRGTGELFF.

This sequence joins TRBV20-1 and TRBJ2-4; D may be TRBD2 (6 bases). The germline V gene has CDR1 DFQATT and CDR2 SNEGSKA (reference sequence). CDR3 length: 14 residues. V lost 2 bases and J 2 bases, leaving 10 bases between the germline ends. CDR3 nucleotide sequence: TGCAGTGCTAGACCCGGGAGTTCCAAAAACATTCAGTACTTC. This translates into CSARPGSSKNIQYF.

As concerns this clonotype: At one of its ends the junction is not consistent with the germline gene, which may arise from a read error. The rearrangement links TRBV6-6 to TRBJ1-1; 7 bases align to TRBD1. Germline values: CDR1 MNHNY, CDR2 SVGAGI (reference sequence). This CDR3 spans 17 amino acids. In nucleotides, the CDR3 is TGTGCCAGCAGTTACTCTAAACTACAGGGGAAGAACGCTGAAGCTTTCTTT. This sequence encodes CASSYSKLQGKNAEAFF.

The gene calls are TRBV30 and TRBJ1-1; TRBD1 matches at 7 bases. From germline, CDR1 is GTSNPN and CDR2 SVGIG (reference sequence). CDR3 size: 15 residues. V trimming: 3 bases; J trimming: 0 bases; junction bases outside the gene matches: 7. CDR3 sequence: CAWRTQDRLNTEAFF. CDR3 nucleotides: TGTGCCTGGAGAACCCAGGACAGGCTGAACACTGAAGCTTTCTTT.

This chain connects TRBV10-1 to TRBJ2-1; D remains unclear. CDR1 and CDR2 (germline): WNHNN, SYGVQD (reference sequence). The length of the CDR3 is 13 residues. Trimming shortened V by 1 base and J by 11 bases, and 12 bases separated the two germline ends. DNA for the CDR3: TGCGCCAGCAGTGAGTGGGTCTTGGGGAAGCAGTTCTTC. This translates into CASSEWVLGKQFF.

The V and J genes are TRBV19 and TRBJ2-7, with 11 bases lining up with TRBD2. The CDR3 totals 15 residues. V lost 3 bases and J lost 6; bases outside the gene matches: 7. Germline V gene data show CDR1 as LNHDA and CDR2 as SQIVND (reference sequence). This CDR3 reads CASSIPASGRIEQYF. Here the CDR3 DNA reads TGTGCCAGTAGTATTCCGGCTAGCGGGAGGATCGAGCAGTACTTC.

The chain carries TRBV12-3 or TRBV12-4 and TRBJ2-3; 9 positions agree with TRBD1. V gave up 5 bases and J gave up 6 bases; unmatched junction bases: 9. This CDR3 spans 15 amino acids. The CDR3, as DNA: TGTGCCAGCAGTCCCGGGACAGGGTTGTGGGATACGCAGTATTTT. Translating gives CASSPGTGLWDTQYF.

CDR3 sequence (DNA): TGTGCCAGCAGCTTAGGAGTCGGATCCTACGAGCAGTACTTC. Encoded protein: CASSLGVGSYEQYF. This rearrangement joins TRBV7-2 to TRBJ2-7; D is unresolved. This CDR3 region has 14 residues. Trimming stripped 1 base from V and 1 base from J, with 8 bases between. The germline CDR1 and CDR2 sequences are SGHTA and FQGNSA.

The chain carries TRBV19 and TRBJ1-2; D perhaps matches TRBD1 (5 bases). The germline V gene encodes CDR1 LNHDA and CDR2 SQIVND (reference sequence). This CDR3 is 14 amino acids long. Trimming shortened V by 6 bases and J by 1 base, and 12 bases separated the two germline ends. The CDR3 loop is CASRTGLINYGYTF. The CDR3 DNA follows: TGTGCCAGTAGGACGGGACTGATTAACTATGGCTACACCTTC.

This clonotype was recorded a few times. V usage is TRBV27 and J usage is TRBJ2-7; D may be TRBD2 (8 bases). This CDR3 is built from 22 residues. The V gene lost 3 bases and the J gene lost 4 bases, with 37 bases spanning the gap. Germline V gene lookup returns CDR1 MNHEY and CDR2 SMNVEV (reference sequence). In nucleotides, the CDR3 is TGTGCCAGCAGTTTCAAGCGTCGGACAGGCCAGCCACCCTTAGCGGGAAATTACGAGCAGTACTTC. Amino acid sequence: CASSFKRRTGQPPLAGNYEQYF.

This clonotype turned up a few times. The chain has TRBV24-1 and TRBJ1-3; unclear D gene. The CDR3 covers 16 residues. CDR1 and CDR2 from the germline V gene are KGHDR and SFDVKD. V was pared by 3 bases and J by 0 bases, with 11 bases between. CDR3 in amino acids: CATSDGRPDSGNTIYF. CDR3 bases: TGTGCCACCAGTGATGGACGGCCCGACTCTGGAAACACCATATATTTT.

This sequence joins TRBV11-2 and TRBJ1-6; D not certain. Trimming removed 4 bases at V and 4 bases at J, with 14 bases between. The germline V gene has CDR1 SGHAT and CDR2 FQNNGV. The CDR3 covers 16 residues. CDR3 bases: TGTGCCAGCAGCTCCCCTGAAATTTTATATAATTCACCCCTCCACTTT. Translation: CASSSPEILYNSPLHF. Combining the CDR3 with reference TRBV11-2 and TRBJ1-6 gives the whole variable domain EAGVAQSPRYKIIEKRQSVAFWCNPISGHATLYWYQQILGQGPKLLIQFQNNGVVDDSQLPKDRFSAERLKGVDSTLKIQPAKLEDSAVYLCASSSPEILYNSPLHFGNGTRLTVT.

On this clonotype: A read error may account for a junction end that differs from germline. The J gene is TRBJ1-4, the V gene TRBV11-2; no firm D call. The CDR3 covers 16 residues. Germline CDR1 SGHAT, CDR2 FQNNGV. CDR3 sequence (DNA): TGTTCCAGCATCTTACGGGCCGGCCCAACTAATGAAAAACTGTTTTTT. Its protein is CSSILRAGPTNEKLFF. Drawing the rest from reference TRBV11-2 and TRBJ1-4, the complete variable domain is EAGVAQSPRYKIIEKRQSVAFWCNPISGHATLYWYQQILGQGPKLLIQFQNNGVVDDSQLPKDRFSAERLKGVDSTLKIQPAKLEDSAVYLCSSILRAGPTNEKLFFGSGTQLSVL.

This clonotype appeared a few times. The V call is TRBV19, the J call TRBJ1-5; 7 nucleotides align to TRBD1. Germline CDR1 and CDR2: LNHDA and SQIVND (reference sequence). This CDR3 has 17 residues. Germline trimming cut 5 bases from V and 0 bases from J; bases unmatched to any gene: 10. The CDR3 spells CASSAQTGANSNQPQHF. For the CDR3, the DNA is TGTGCCAGTAGTGCTCAAACAGGGGCGAATAGCAATCAGCCCCAGCATTTT.

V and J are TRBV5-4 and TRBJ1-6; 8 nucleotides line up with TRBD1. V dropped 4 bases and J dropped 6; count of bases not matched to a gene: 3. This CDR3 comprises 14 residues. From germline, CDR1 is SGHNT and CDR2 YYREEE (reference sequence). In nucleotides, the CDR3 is TGTGCCAGCAGCCAAGACAGGGGTAATTCACCCCTCCACTTT. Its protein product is CASSQDRGNSPLHF.

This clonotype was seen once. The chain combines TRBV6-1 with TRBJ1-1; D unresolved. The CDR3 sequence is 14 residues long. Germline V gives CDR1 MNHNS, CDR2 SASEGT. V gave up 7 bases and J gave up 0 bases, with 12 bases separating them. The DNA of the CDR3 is TGTGCCAGCACGAGTGACCGTATGAACACTGAAGCTTTCTTT. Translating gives CASTSDRMNTEAFF.

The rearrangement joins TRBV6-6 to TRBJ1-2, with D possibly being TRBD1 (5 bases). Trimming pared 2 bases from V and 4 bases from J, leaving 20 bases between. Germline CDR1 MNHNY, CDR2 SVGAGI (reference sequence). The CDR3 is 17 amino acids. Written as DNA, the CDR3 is TGTGCCAGCAGTTACGGACCCGGGGGGGGAACAAGCTATGGCTACACCTTC. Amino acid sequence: CASSYGPGGGTSYGYTF.

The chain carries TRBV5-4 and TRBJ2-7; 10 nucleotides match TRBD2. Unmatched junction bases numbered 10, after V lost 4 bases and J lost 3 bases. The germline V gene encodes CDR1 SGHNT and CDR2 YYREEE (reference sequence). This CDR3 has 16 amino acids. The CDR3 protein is CASSPGEAGGGYEQYF. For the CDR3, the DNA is TGTGCCAGCAGCCCGGGAGAAGCGGGAGGGGGCTACGAGCAGTACTTC. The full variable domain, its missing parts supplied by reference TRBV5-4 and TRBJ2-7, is ETGVTQSPTHLIKTRGQQVTLRCSSQSGHNTVSWYQQALGQGPQFIFQYYREEENGRGNFPPRFSGLQFPNYSSELNVNALELDDSALYLCASSPGEAGGGYEQYFGPGTRLTVT.

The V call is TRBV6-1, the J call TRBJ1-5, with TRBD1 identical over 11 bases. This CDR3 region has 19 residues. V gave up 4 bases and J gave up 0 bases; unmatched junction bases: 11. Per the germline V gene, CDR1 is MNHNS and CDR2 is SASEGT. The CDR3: CASSGTGGADFFSNQPQHF. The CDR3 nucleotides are TGTGCCAGCAGTGGGACAGGGGGCGCCGATTTTTTTAGCAATCAGCCCCAGCATTTT.

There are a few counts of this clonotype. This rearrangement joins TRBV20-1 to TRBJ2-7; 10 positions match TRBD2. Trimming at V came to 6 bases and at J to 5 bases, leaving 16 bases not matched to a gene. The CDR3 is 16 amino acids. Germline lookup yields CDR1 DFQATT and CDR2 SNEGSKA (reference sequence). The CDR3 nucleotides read TGCAGTGCCTATATAACCATTAGCGGGAGGTCCAACGAGCAGTACTTC. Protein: CSAYITISGRSNEQYF.

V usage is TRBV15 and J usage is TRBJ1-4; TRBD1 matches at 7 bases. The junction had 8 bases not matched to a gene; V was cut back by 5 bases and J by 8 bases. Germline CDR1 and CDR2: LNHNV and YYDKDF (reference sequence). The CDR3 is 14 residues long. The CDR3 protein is CATSPGTVGEKLFF. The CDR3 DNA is TGTGCCACCAGCCCCGGGACAGTCGGGGAAAAACTGTTTTTT.